This is a list of T cell receptor beta chains from one sample in a study of T cell repertoires in cytomegalovirus infection. One entry per CDR3 protein, called by TCRdb with MiXCR from the reads. The data contain 510,000 or so distinct CDR3 sequences, about 30% of them singletons. Sequences were obtained from PBMCs. The origin of the receptors is a human donor in good health (CMV status not recorded). Some clones in this sample may be carry-over from other donors' samples. CDR3s leave out the opening cysteine and the closing phenylalanine or tryptophan. Each record gives: D gene, V gene, CDR3 protein. A D gene is named only where the DNA matches it firmly.

d_gene: .; v_gene: TRBV28; CDR3aa: ASSWRDGYSYEQY
d_gene: .; v_gene: TRBV29-1; CDR3aa: SCRGNNEKLF
d_gene: .; v_gene: TRBV7-7; CDR3aa: ASSLAPGLSYNEQF
d_gene: TRBD2; v_gene: TRBV7-9; CDR3aa: ASSFGLAGASNEQF
d_gene: .; v_gene: TRBV4-1; CDR3aa: ASSQDTGAGNDEQY
d_gene: TRBD1; v_gene: TRBV10-3; CDR3aa: AISESGDSSNQPQH
d_gene: .; v_gene: TRBV20-1; CDR3aa: SARSGTFLDEQF
d_gene: TRBD1; v_gene: TRBV11-3; CDR3aa: ASSFPQDRGRRAF
d_gene: .; v_gene: TRBV11-2; CDR3aa: ASSINRLNTEAF
d_gene: .; v_gene: TRBV19; CDR3aa: ASGGPLGTEAF
d_gene: .; v_gene: TRBV12-3/TRBV12-4; CDR3aa: ASSFSGFPSQETQY
d_gene: .; v_gene: TRBV7-9; CDR3aa: ASSSTGRFEGYT
d_gene: .; v_gene: TRBV18; CDR3aa: ASSPPTSHGELF
d_gene: .; v_gene: TRBV28; CDR3aa: ASSLSGSFNSPLH
d_gene: TRBD1; v_gene: TRBV6-4; CDR3aa: ASPAGQGAIYEQF
d_gene: .; v_gene: TRBV6-6; CDR3aa: ASSFNPGLQKETQY
d_gene: .; v_gene: TRBV24-1; CDR3aa: ATSDLTGTPGSYNEQF
d_gene: .; v_gene: TRBV7-9; CDR3aa: ASSLAYPRGYNEQF
d_gene: .; v_gene: TRBV12-3/TRBV12-4; CDR3aa: ASSPPQARGAF
d_gene: .; v_gene: TRBV7-2; CDR3aa: ASSFQGGQETQY
d_gene: .; v_gene: TRBV6-2/TRBV6-3; CDR3aa: ASIGSNTEAF
d_gene: .; v_gene: TRBV30; CDR3aa: AWNQRYRYNEQF
d_gene: .; v_gene: TRBV19; CDR3aa: ASTLSMRGRSNYGYT
d_gene: .; v_gene: TRBV5-1; CDR3aa: ASRLGFSTGGTDTQY
d_gene: .; v_gene: TRBV6-6; CDR3aa: ASIGADEQF
d_gene: .; v_gene: TRBV20-1; CDR3aa: SAPLYRAGKNTGELF
d_gene: .; v_gene: TRBV7-2; CDR3aa: ASSLVGEGPQH
d_gene: .; v_gene: TRBV6-2/TRBV6-3; CDR3aa: ASRANWGYEQY
d_gene: TRBD1; v_gene: TRBV27; CDR3aa: ASSPWGQGASAF
d_gene: .; v_gene: TRBV7-2; CDR3aa: ASSPQAGAVSDYGYT
d_gene: TRBD2; v_gene: TRBV7-9; CDR3aa: ASSLGLAGTGTDTQY
d_gene: .; v_gene: TRBV4-1; CDR3aa: ASSFKADGNEQF
d_gene: TRBD2; v_gene: TRBV7-9; CDR3aa: ASSPGLAGGSYTDTQY
d_gene: TRBD2; v_gene: TRBV28; CDR3aa: ASSLSSSGRAGELF
d_gene: TRBD1; v_gene: TRBV15; CDR3aa: ATSRGLGQGMNYGYT
d_gene: TRBD1; v_gene: TRBV7-2; CDR3aa: ASSLWDRSNQPQH
d_gene: .; v_gene: TRBV28; CDR3aa: ASFHPSGGRTVDQPQH
d_gene: .; v_gene: TRBV7-2; CDR3aa: ASRWDSGGELF
d_gene: .; v_gene: TRBV11-2; CDR3aa: ASSRGIDYGYT
d_gene: .; v_gene: TRBV7-2; CDR3aa: ASNQQPYGTGELF
d_gene: .; v_gene: TRBV25-1; CDR3aa: ASSEPGNTEAF
d_gene: TRBD2; v_gene: TRBV7-2; CDR3aa: ASTHPRLAARGNEQF
d_gene: TRBD1; v_gene: TRBV7-9; CDR3aa: ASSSRDREENTEAF
d_gene: TRBD2; v_gene: TRBV6-2/TRBV6-3; CDR3aa: ASSGTNSYEQY
d_gene: TRBD2; v_gene: TRBV24-1; CDR3aa: ATSGAGGSTDTQY
d_gene: .; v_gene: TRBV12-3/TRBV12-4; CDR3aa: ASSSWGLGYT
d_gene: .; v_gene: TRBV19; CDR3aa: ASSIPRVGTEAF